These 17 T cell receptor beta chains originate from one sample sequenced in a study of blood T cell repertoires in COVID-19. Method: immunoSEQ multiplex PCR; TCRdb's copy keeps in-frame clones and lacks some. This sample carries 110,000 to 150,000 clones, around 84% of them seen once, and the ten largest clones take less than 6.5%. The sequenced sample was peripheral blood. The receptors originated from a human donor in a cohort sampled during active COVID-19.

This chain joins TRBV7-8 and TRBJ2-7; 9 bases fit TRBD2. V lost 1 base to trimming and J lost 3 bases; unmatched junction nucleotides: 7. This CDR3 region has 16 residues. Looked up from germline, CDR1 is SGHVS and CDR2 is FQNEAQ. The CDR3 sequence: CASSLGRSSGGYEQYF. The CDR3 DNA sequence: TGTGCCAGCAGCTTAGGAAGGAGTAGCGGGGGCTACGAGCAGTACTTC.

The chain couples TRBV3-1 (or the pseudogene TRBV3-2) to TRBJ2-5, with 7 bases fitting TRBD2. Germline CDR1 and CDR2: LGHDT and YNNKEL (reference sequence). The CDR3 consists of 14 residues. The V and J ends lost 2 bases and 5 bases, in that order; junction bases with no gene match: 5. CDR3 DNA: TGTGCCAGCAGCCAAATGACTAGCAGTGAGACCCAGTACTTC. It codes for CASSQMTSSETQYF.

The chain recombines TRBV19 with TRBJ2-5; TRBD2 aligns across 9 bases. Germline V lookup: CDR1 LNHDA, CDR2 SQIVND (reference sequence). The CDR3 sequence is 17 residues long. V shed 2 bases, J shed 7 bases, and the junction held 14 bases outside the gene matches. The CDR3, as DNA: TGTGCCAGTAGTATATCGGGTTCGTCTAGCGGGGTTGGGACCCAGTACTTC. Residues: CASSISGSSSGVGTQYF.

The rearrangement joins TRBV29-1 to TRBJ1-3; possibly TRBD1 for D (5 bases). CDR1 and CDR2 (germline): SQVTM, ANQGSEA. V lost 7 bases, J lost 7 bases, and 11 bases lay in between. The CDR3 extends over 11 amino acids. CDR3 nucleotides: TGCAGCGCCGACAGTCTTAACACCATATATTTT. This translates into CSADSLNTIYF.

The J gene is TRBJ2-7, the V gene TRBV28; TRBD1 agrees at 11 bases. Germline V gives CDR1 MDHEN, CDR2 SYDVKM. V dropped 1 base and J dropped 3; count of bases not matched to a gene: 2. The CDR3 is made up of 15 amino acids. This chain's CDR3 is CASSLSGTGGYEQYF. The CDR3, as DNA: TGTGCCAGCAGTTTATCCGGGACAGGGGGCTACGAGCAGTACTTC.

The chain employs TRBV2 and TRBJ2-1, with 8 bases that match TRBD1. CDR1 is SNHLY, CDR2 FYNNEI, per germline. The length of the CDR3 is 16 residues. The ends lost 5 bases at V and 6 bases at J; junction bases unmatched: 12. CDR3: CASSSSGTGSLNEQFF. The CDR3, as DNA: TGTGCCAGCAGTTCCTCCGGGACAGGAAGCCTCAATGAGCAGTTCTTC.

This clone was seen once. This chain joins TRBV5-1 and TRBJ2-5, with 7 bases fitting TRBD1. The V gene end was trimmed by 7 bases and the J gene end by 2 bases; junction bases not matched to a gene: 8. Germline-derived CDR1 and CDR2 are SGHRS and YFSETQ. The CDR3 covers 14 residues. The CDR3: CASGPGQAQETQYF. CDR3 bases: TGCGCCAGCGGCCCAGGACAGGCTCAAGAGACCCAGTACTTC.

The rearrangement joins TRBV11-2 to TRBJ2-1; 9 bases are shared with TRBD2. This CDR3 region has 15 residues. The germline CDR1 and CDR2 sequences are SGHAT and FQNNGV. V was pared by 3 bases and J by 5 bases, with 5 bases of the junction left unmatched. Here the CDR3 reads CASSFQRGEHNEQFF. CDR3 DNA: TGTGCCAGCAGCTTTCAGCGGGGGGAGCACAATGAGCAGTTCTTC.

The rearrangement joins TRBV7-2 to TRBJ1-2, with D uncertain. Germline CDR1 reads SGHTA; CDR2 reads FQGNSA. The CDR3 is 15 residues long. V gave up 1 base and J gave up 4 bases, with 13 bases separating them. The CDR3 nucleotides are TGTGCCAGCAGCTTAGGGCAGGTGGTTGGCTATGGCTACACCTTC. Translated: CASSLGQVVGYGYTF.

This chain connects TRBV5-1 to TRBJ1-6, with no clear D. This CDR3 region has 15 residues. The V gene's germline CDR1 is SGHRS and CDR2 YFSETQ. Trimming removed 0 bases from V and 8 bases from J, with 12 bases in between. The CDR3 coding sequence is TGCGCCAGCAGCTTGGGAGGGAGCACCGATTCACCCCTCCACTTT. Translated, it gives CASSLGGSTDSPLHF.

The chain uses TRBV5-1 and TRBJ2-3; D not resolved. Trimming shortened V by 0 bases and J by 0 bases, and 5 bases separated the two germline ends. Germline CDR1 SGHRS, CDR2 YFSETQ. The CDR3 is 14 residues long. CDR3 loop: CASSLEESTDTQYF. The CDR3 DNA reads as TGCGCCAGCAGCTTGGAGGAGAGCACAGATACGCAGTATTTT.

CDR3 sequence (DNA): TGTGCCAGCAGCCAAGAGGCAACTAGGATCGAGACCCAGTACTTC. Residues: CASSQEATRIETQYF. The chain joins TRBV3-1 (or the pseudogene TRBV3-2) to TRBJ2-5; D is possibly TRBD2 (5 bases). The CDR3 consists of 15 residues. CDR1 is LGHDT, CDR2 YNNKEL, per germline (reference sequence). The ends were cut back, 0 bases at V and 5 bases at J, with 13 bases in the middle.

This CDR3 is CASSYRGSPLHF. In DNA form, the CDR3 reads TGTGCCAGCAGTTACCGGGGTTCACCCCTCCACTTT. The chain has TRBV6-5 and TRBJ1-6; unclear D gene. The V end lost 2 bases, the J end lost 9 bases, and 5 bases lay between the germline ends. The germline gives CDR1 MNHEY, CDR2 SVGAGI. CDR3 length: 12 residues.

The genes are TRBV4-1 and TRBJ2-7, with a weak D call TRBD1 (6 bases). The germline CDR1 and CDR2 sequences are MGHRA and YSYEKL. The V end lost 0 bases, the J end lost 2 bases, and 11 bases lay between the germline ends. The length of the CDR3 is 15 residues. CDR3 nucleotide sequence: TGCGCCAGCAGCCAAGAGTGGACAGACACCTACGAGCAGTACTTC. It translates to CASSQEWTDTYEQYF.

This chain joins TRBV3-1 (or the pseudogene TRBV3-2) and TRBJ1-6; D not certain. With 0 bases removed from V and 9 bases from J, the gap between germline ends came to 12 bases. CDR3 length: 15 residues. The germline V gene has CDR1 LGHDT and CDR2 YNNKEL (reference sequence). CDR3 in amino acids: CASSQDLLPGSPLHF. In nucleotides, the CDR3 is TGTGCCAGCAGCCAAGATCTCCTCCCCGGTTCACCCCTCCACTTT.

The CDR3 nucleotides are TGTGCCAGCAGGGGCGGGACCTACAATGAGCAGTTCTTC. Translated, it gives CASRGGTYNEQFF. The chain is built from TRBV2 and TRBJ2-1; maybe TRBD2 (6 bases). Trimming left V 6 bases short and J 2 bases short, with 8 bases between. From germline, CDR1 is SNHLY and CDR2 FYNNEI. This CDR3 spans 13 amino acids. Full variable domain (remainder filled in from reference TRBV2 and TRBJ2-1): EPEVTQTPSHQVTQMGQEVILRCVPISNHLYFYWYRQILGQKVEFLVSFYNNEISEKSEIFDDQFSVERPDGSNFTLKIRSTKLEDSAMYFCASRGGTYNEQFFGPGTRLTVL.

V gene TRBV7-2 combines with J gene TRBJ2-7; a possible D gene is TRBD2 (7 bases). The length of the CDR3 is 15 residues. The germline V gene encodes CDR1 SGHTA and CDR2 FQGNSA. V was trimmed by 0 bases and J by 6 bases, leaving 15 bases between them. Here the CDR3 reads CASSLAGGQGIEQYF. For the CDR3, the DNA is TGTGCCAGCAGCTTAGCGGGGGGGCAAGGGATCGAGCAGTACTTC.